This paragraph covers one T cell receptor (beta chain) sequence. Every patient had relapsed following autologous stem cell transplantation, and cohorts differed in brentuximab vedotin exposure. TCRdb's table, derived via immunoSEQ multiplex PCR, lists solely in-frame clones and lacks some. This table holds about 15,000 clones, 86% found once. These data come from a study of PD-1 blockade in classical Hodgkin lymphoma. This TCR derives from a human donor with classical Hodgkin lymphoma. Material: peripheral blood mononuclear cells (PBMCs), obtained at baseline.

DNA of the CDR3: TGCGCCAGCAGACCTCAGGGTAACGGGGAGCTGTTTTTT. It is translated as CASRPQGNGELFF. The V call is TRBV4-1, the J call TRBJ2-2; possible D gene TRBD1, 5 bases. Germline values: CDR1 MGHRA, CDR2 YSYEKL. This CDR3 region has 13 residues. Trimming took off 6 bases at V and 7 bases at J, with 12 bases between the two ends.